The 25 T cell receptor beta chains reported below all come from one sample, sequenced in a study of molecular identifiers for immune sequencing clone quantification. One entry per CDR3 protein results from TCRdb running MiXCR on the PCR reads. Among hundreds of thousands of distinct CDR3 sequences listed, about 25% were seen once. The specimen sequenced was naive CD8+ T cells from blood, with Jurkat cell RNA spiked in. Noted subset: FACS-sorted CD8+CD4-CCR7+CD45RA+ naive T cells. Every receptor here comes from a human donor in good health. Some libraries in this study had Jurkat cell RNA spiked in.

This clonotype was picked up one time. A read error may be the cause here, since a much bigger clone is one base away. The rearrangement joins TRBV29-1 to TRBJ2-7, with D maybe TRBD2 (6 bases). The CDR3 extends over 13 amino acids. V shed 4 bases and J shed 4 bases, with 14 bases lying between them. Germline values: CDR1 SQVTM, CDR2 ANQGSEA. The CDR3 sequence: CSVVVPGGYEQYF. CDR3 nucleotide sequence: TGCAGCGTTGTAGTTCCTGGGGGGTACGAGCAGTACTTC.

On this clonotype itself: One end of the junction is discordant with germline, which a read error may explain. CDR3 sequence: CASSLVGRVEALF. The CDR3 DNA follows: TGTGCGAGCAGCTTAGTAGGGCGAGTAGAAGCTCTCTTT. The chain is built from TRBV7-9 and TRBJ1-1; D ambiguous. The CDR3 has 13 amino acids. Germline lookup yields CDR1 SEHNR and CDR2 FQNEAQ (reference sequence). Full variable domain (rest looked up from reference TRBV7-9 and TRBJ1-1): DTGVSQNPRHKITKRGQNVTFRCDPISEHNRLYWYRQTLGQGPEFLTYFQNEAQLEKSRLLSDRFSAERPKGSFSTLEIQRTEQGDSAMYLCASSLVGRVEALFGQGTRLTVV.

This clonotype has more than one count but fewer than ten. The CDR3 nucleotides are TGTGCCAGCAGCCCAGATGGCAGGGGGAAGACTGAAGCTTTCTTT. It translates to CASSPDGRGKTEAFF. V usage is TRBV13 and J usage is TRBJ1-1, with 7 nucleotides matching TRBD1. The V segment lost 5 bases and the J segment 5 bases; nucleotides outside the gene matches: 11. The germline V gene encodes CDR1 PRHDT and CDR2 FYEKMQ (reference sequence). CDR3 length equals 15 residues.

This clonotype has at least ten counts. This chain connects TRBV11-2 to TRBJ2-1; 9 bases map to TRBD1. The CDR3 is 12 residues long. The germline gives CDR1 SGHAT, CDR2 FQNNGV. The trim removed 5 bases at V and 9 bases at J, leaving 2 bases unmatched. The CDR3 here is CASSRTGAEQFF. The CDR3 DNA reads as TGTGCCAGCAGCCGGACAGGGGCTGAGCAGTTCTTC.

This clonotype has at least ten counts. This chain connects TRBV20-1 to TRBJ1-5; D unresolved. The CDR3 consists of 16 residues. V was clipped by 6 bases and J by 0 bases, with 18 bases between them. Per germline, CDR1 DFQATT and CDR2 SNEGSKA (reference sequence). The CDR3 coding sequence is TGCAGTGCCAGCCATTCGGAGGCCTATAGCAATCAGCCCCAGCATTTT. This encodes CSASHSEAYSNQPQHF.

This clonotype has a handful of counts. The rearrangement links TRBV6-2 or TRBV6-3 to TRBJ2-3, with no clear D. CDR1 is MNHEY, CDR2 SVGEGT, per germline. V was clipped by 7 bases and J by 2 bases, with 19 bases between them. The length of the CDR3 is 16 residues. The CDR3 protein is CASNPGIQIHTDTQYF. For the CDR3, the DNA is TGTGCCAGCAACCCGGGTATTCAGATCCACACAGATACGCAGTATTTT.

This clonotype appeared a single time. A much larger clone sits a single nucleotide away, making a read error possible. The gene calls are TRBV7-9 and TRBJ1-5, with D maybe TRBD1 (6 bases). The CDR3 length is 14 residues. The germline V gene encodes CDR1 SEHNR and CDR2 FQNEAQ (reference sequence). CDR3 amino acids: CAGSVTGMDQPQHF. The CDR3 DNA follows: TGTGCCGGCAGCGTTACAGGGATGGATCAGCCCCAGCATTTT. The whole variable domain, filled in from reference TRBV7-9 and TRBJ1-5, reads DTGVSQNPRHKITKRGQNVTFRCDPISEHNRLYWYRQTLGQGPEFLTYFQNEAQLEKSRLLSDRFSAERPKGSFSTLEIQRTEQGDSAMYLCAGSVTGMDQPQHFGDGTRLSIL.

This clonotype was recorded many times. The chain carries TRBV9 and TRBJ1-2; D uncertain. This CDR3 is built from 15 residues. The germline gives CDR1 SGDLS, CDR2 YYNGEE. V dropped 0 bases and J dropped 2 bases, with 11 bases sitting between them. The CDR3 DNA reads TGTGCCAGCAGCGTAGTAACAGAGCCGAACTATGGCTACACCTTC. Translated, it gives CASSVVTEPNYGYTF.

In this sample, this clonotype turned up many times. The V gene is TRBV5-5, the J gene TRBJ2-5; the D gene is possibly TRBD1 (5 bases). V dropped 4 bases and J dropped 2 bases, with 9 bases sitting between them. The CDR3 is 13 residues long. Germline lookup yields CDR1 SGHKS and CDR2 YYEKEE (reference sequence). The DNA of the CDR3 is TGTGCCAGCAGCCTAAACAGGCAAGAGACCCAGTACTTC. Translation: CASSLNRQETQYF.

This clonotype was detected a few times. Being one base from a much bigger clone, this may be a read error. The chain carries TRBV29-1 and TRBJ1-1, with 7 bases identical to TRBD1. This CDR3 has 15 residues. Germline-derived CDR1 and CDR2 are SQVTM and ANQGSEA. The CDR3 region is CGVDPRTGSYTEAFF. In nucleotides, the CDR3 is TGCGGCGTTGACCCGCGGACAGGAAGCTACACTGAAGCTTTCTTT.

There are a few counts of this clonotype. A clone one base away is much larger, so this may be a read error. A read error is likely, as this CDR3 ends without the conserved phenylalanine or tryptophan. This rearrangement joins TRBV29-1 to TRBJ2-3; possibly TRBD2 for D (6 bases). Trimming pared 7 bases from V and 0 bases from J, leaving 11 bases between. This CDR3 is 13 amino acids long. Looked up from germline, CDR1 is SQVTM and CDR2 is ANQGSEA. The DNA of the CDR3 is TGCAGCGCATTAAGCGGGAGCACAGATACGCAGTATTCT. Its translation is CSALSGSTDTQYS.

A word on this clonotype: This is likely an artifact of a read error, given a far larger clone one base away. V usage is TRBV5-6 and J usage is TRBJ1-5; D ambiguous. Germline V gene lookup returns CDR1 SGHDT and CDR2 YYEEEE. The CDR3 contains 12 residues. This CDR3 is CAISIGNQPQHF. CDR3 coding DNA: TGTGCCATCAGCATAGGTAATCAGCCCCAGCATTTT.

This clonotype has ten or more counts. The rearrangement uses TRBV7-9 and TRBJ1-2; D is undetermined. The CDR3 covers 15 residues. V was clipped by 1 base and J by 3 bases, with 12 bases between them. The germline gives CDR1 SEHNR, CDR2 FQNEAQ (reference sequence). The CDR3 nucleotides are TGTGCCAGCAGCTTAGTGATCAGAATGGACTATGGCTACACCTTC. This translates into CASSLVIRMDYGYTF.

In its sample, this clonotype was seen many times. The chain has TRBV27 and TRBJ1-1; D is unresolved. Germline V gene lookup returns CDR1 MNHEY and CDR2 SMNVEV (reference sequence). Trimming removed 7 bases at V and 4 bases at J, with 22 bases between. The CDR3 is 16 residues long. The CDR3 region is CASKGQKPRRGTEAFF. CDR3 coding DNA: TGTGCCAGCAAAGGTCAAAAACCGCGCCGCGGCACTGAAGCTTTCTTT.

This clonotype was recorded many times. V usage is TRBV30 and J usage is TRBJ2-3, with D hard to call. Germline CDR1 reads GTSNPN; CDR2 reads SVGIG (reference sequence). The V gene lost 1 base and the J gene lost 4 bases, with 18 bases spanning the gap. The CDR3 runs 16 residues. DNA of the CDR3: TGTGCCTGGAGTGAGGGTGGAGCGCCGAGGCCAGATACGCAGTATTTT. This gives the protein CAWSEGGAPRPDTQYF.

The table lists this clonotype with many counts. The chain carries TRBV6-2 or TRBV6-3 and TRBJ1-5; TRBD1 is a possible D gene (5 bases). The CDR3 sequence is 16 residues long. Deletions cut 0 bases from V and 3 bases from J, with 12 bases between. Germline V CDR1 and CDR2: MNHEY, SVGEGT. The CDR3 here is CASSYSEGYDNQPQHF. For the CDR3, the DNA is TGTGCCAGCAGTTACTCGGAGGGGTATGACAATCAGCCCCAGCATTTT.

Regarding this clonotype: This may come from a read error, since a much larger clone is one base off. The chain recombines TRBV6-1 with TRBJ1-5; tentatively, D is TRBD1 (5 bases). CDR1 is MNHNS, CDR2 SASEGT, per germline. The V end lost 2 bases, the J end lost 3 bases, and 14 bases lay between the germline ends. This CDR3 has 16 residues. CDR3 amino acids: CASSEYVSGHNQPQHF. The CDR3 region has the DNA TGTGCCAGCAGTGAATACGTAAGTGGACACAATCAGCCCCAGCATTTT.

Ten or more counts support this clonotype. This chain uses TRBV27 with TRBJ2-3; tentatively, D is TRBD1 or TRBD2 (5 bases each). The CDR3 spans 15 residues. Trimming shortened V by 4 bases and J by 4 bases, and 15 bases separated the two germline ends. Germline lookup yields CDR1 MNHEY and CDR2 SMNVEV (reference sequence). Here the CDR3 DNA reads TGTGCCAGCAGTTATACCCGCTTGGGACCAGATACGCAGTATTTT. This gives the protein CASSYTRLGPDTQYF.

This clonotype came up many times. V gene TRBV10-3 combines with J gene TRBJ2-7, with 8 bases that match TRBD1. The V and J ends lost 0 bases and 2 bases, in that order; junction bases with no gene match: 6. Looked up from germline, CDR1 is ENHRY and CDR2 is SYGVKD. The CDR3 has 16 residues. The CDR3 spells CAISESRTGSTYEQYF. CDR3 DNA sequence: TGTGCCATCAGTGAGTCGCGGACAGGGTCCACCTACGAGCAGTACTTC.

This rearrangement joins TRBV7-9 to TRBJ1-6, with TRBD1 as a possible D gene (5 bases). Trimming cost V 7 bases and J 4 bases, with 14 bases left between them. CDR1 and CDR2 (germline): SEHNR, FQNEAQ (reference sequence). The CDR3 consists of 15 residues. The CDR3 DNA reads as TGTGCCAGCAAAGTCGACAGCTATTATAATTCACCCCTCCACTTT. It codes for CASKVDSYYNSPLHF. Filled out from reference TRBV7-9 and TRBJ1-6, the complete variable domain reads DTGVSQNPRHKITKRGQNVTFRCDPISEHNRLYWYRQTLGQGPEFLTYFQNEAQLEKSRLLSDRFSAERPKGSFSTLEIQRTEQGDSAMYLCASKVDSYYNSPLHFGNGTRLTVT.

This clonotype was found a few times. The rearrangement links TRBV5-1 to TRBJ1-3, with D possibly being TRBD1 (6 bases). Germline V gene sequence: CDR1 SGHRS, CDR2 YFSETQ. V was trimmed by 3 bases and J by 2 bases, leaving 12 bases between them. The CDR3 has 15 amino acids. The CDR3 DNA sequence: TGCGCCAGCAGCTCCACAGGGTCTGCTGGAAACACCATATATTTT. Protein sequence: CASSSTGSAGNTIYF. Complete variable domain (other parts from reference TRBV5-1 and TRBJ1-3): KAGVTQTPRYLIKTRGQQVTLSCSPISGHRSVSWYQQTPGQGLQFLFEYFSETQRNKGNFPGRFSGRQFSNSRSEMNVSTLELGDSALYLCASSSTGSAGNTIYFGEGSWLTVV.

Of note for this clonotype: One base away lies a much larger clone, so this may be a sequencing read error. The chain uses TRBV4-1 and TRBJ1-1, with no clear D. The CDR3 runs to 11 residues. Germline lookup yields CDR1 MGHRA and CDR2 YSYEKL. In nucleotides, the CDR3 is TGCGCCAACAGCCAAGGTAGTGAAGCTTTCTTT. It specifies CANSQGSEAFF.

This clonotype was counted only a few times. V usage is TRBV4-3 and J usage is TRBJ2-5; no firm D call. This CDR3 has 15 amino acids. V gave up 1 base and J gave up 1 base, with 10 bases separating them. Germline assignment: CDR1 LGHNA and CDR2 YSLEER. In nucleotides, the CDR3 is TGCGCCAGCAGCCAAGTTAGAAGCTCCCAAGAGACCCAGTACTTC. Its protein is CASSQVRSSQETQYF.

This clonotype came up many times. The genes are TRBV30 and TRBJ2-7; possible D gene TRBD2, 5 bases. This CDR3 spans 12 amino acids. V was clipped by 4 bases and J by 7 bases, with 14 bases between them. Germline loops: CDR1 GTSNPN, CDR2 SVGIG (reference sequence). The CDR3 region is CAWTDYFEEQYF. CDR3 nucleotides: TGTGCCTGGACCGACTACTTTGAAGAGCAGTACTTC.

Concerning this clonotype itself: A much bigger clone sits one base away, suggesting this may be a read error. V usage is TRBV12-3 or TRBV12-4 and J usage is TRBJ2-2; maybe TRBD2 (5 bases). The CDR3 spans 14 residues. Written as DNA, the CDR3 is TGTGCCAGCAGTTTGTCAGAGAACACCGGGGAGCAGTTTTTT. Protein product: CASSLSENTGEQFF.